This T cell receptor (beta chain) originates from a study of cytomegalovirus exposure and HLA in healthy donors. The V gene lost 0 bases and the J gene lost 5 bases, with 8 bases spanning the gap. Germline V CDR1 and CDR2: SGHDT, YYEEEE. The CDR3 consists of 13 residues. The PCR used 60 Vbeta and 13 Jbeta primers. Assay used: immunoSEQ multiplex PCR; TCRdb lists only in-frame clones, some missing. The sample consists of approximately 270,000 clones, about four fifths of them appearing once. The sequenced sample consisted of PBMCs. This TCR was recovered from a girl aged 2-10 years in good health and CMV-seronegative. The chain links TRBV5-6 to TRBJ2-5; D gene unclear. Here the CDR3 DNA reads TGTGCCAGCAGCTTGGATGATCGGGAGACCCAGTACTTC. Translating it yields CASSLDDRETQYF.